This entry lists 27 T cell receptor beta chains sequenced from one sample in a study of graft-versus-host responses after intestinal transplantation. Profiling relied on immunoSEQ multiplex PCR, and the TCRdb table lists in-frame clones only, not all of them. The data contain about 39,000 clones, roughly 91% of them singletons. The specimen was PBMCs, collected almost 270 days after transplant. Receptor source: a human patient who received an intestinal transplant, so some T cells may come from the graft donor.

The gene calls are TRBV13 and TRBJ2-3; 9 positions match TRBD1. CDR3 length: 15 amino acids. In germline, CDR1 is PRHDT, CDR2 FYEKMQ (reference sequence). V lost 5 bases, J lost 3 bases, and 6 bases stayed unmatched. CDR3 in amino acids: CASSGDRDRTDTQYF. The CDR3 DNA is TGTGCCAGCAGCGGGGACAGGGATAGGACAGATACGCAGTATTTT.

V usage is TRBV10-3 and J usage is TRBJ2-7; D perhaps matches TRBD1 (6 bases). Germline-derived CDR1 and CDR2 are ENHRY and SYGVKD. Trimming shortened V by 10 bases and J by 3 bases, and 10 bases separated the two germline ends. This CDR3 region has 11 residues. CDR3 DNA sequence: TGTGCCACGGACAGTTTCTACGAGCAGTACTTC. It codes for CATDSFYEQYF.

The chain recombines TRBV19 with TRBJ1-1, with D unclear. The V end was cut by 5 bases, the J end by 3 bases, with 10 bases between. Per germline, CDR1 LNHDA and CDR2 SQIVND (reference sequence). This CDR3 spans 13 amino acids. CDR3 sequence (DNA): TGTGCCAGTAGTCCCGAGTTAGACACTGAAGCTTTCTTT. This sequence encodes CASSPELDTEAFF. The full variable domain, with the rest looked up from reference TRBV19 and TRBJ1-1, is DGGITQSPKYLFRKEGQNVTLSCEQNLNHDAMYWYRQDPGQGLRLIYYSQIVNDFQKGDIAEGYSVSREKKESFPLTVTSAQKNPTAFYLCASSPELDTEAFFGQGTRLTVV.

This clone occurred once. J is TRBJ2-5 and V is TRBV7-9; D not certain. Germline V gene lookup returns CDR1 SEHNR and CDR2 FQNEAQ (reference sequence). This CDR3 has 13 amino acids. V lost 6 bases and J 1 base, leaving 9 bases between the germline ends. For the CDR3, the DNA is TGTGCCAGCAGTCCAGAGACCCAAGAGACCCAGTACTTC. It codes for CASSPETQETQYF.

The chain has TRBV27 and TRBJ2-2; D unresolved. V was cut by 2 bases and J by 1 base, with 2 bases left in between. This CDR3 has 13 residues. The V gene's germline CDR1 is MNHEY and CDR2 SMNVEV (reference sequence). The CDR3 region is CASSLGNTGELFF. The CDR3 DNA is TGTGCCAGCAGTTTAGGGAACACCGGGGAGCTGTTTTTT.

The chain links TRBV6-5 to TRBJ2-1; 13 bases are a match to TRBD2. Trimming cost V 0 bases and J 7 bases; bases outside gene matches: 0. The germline CDR1 and CDR2 sequences are MNHEY and SVGAGI. The CDR3 is made up of 15 amino acids. The CDR3 coding sequence is TGTGCCAGCAGTTACTCACTAGCGGGGGGGAATGAGCAGTTCTTC. Translating gives CASSYSLAGGNEQFF.

V and J are TRBV5-4 and TRBJ2-3; D might be TRBD1 or TRBD2, each matching 5 bases. Trimming took off 7 bases at V and 1 base at J, with 10 bases between the two ends. Germline CDR1 and CDR2: SGHNT and YYREEE (reference sequence). The CDR3 contains 13 residues. The CDR3 DNA follows: TGTGCCAGCCGCAGGGAGCGCACAGATACGCAGTATTTT. Translating gives CASRRERTDTQYF.

The chain has TRBV6-1 and TRBJ1-5; no clear D gene. The CDR3 loop spans 13 amino acids. V shed 4 bases and J shed 6 bases, with 10 bases lying between them. Germline V gene data show CDR1 as MNHNS and CDR2 as SASEGT. The CDR3 here is CASSVDAAQPQHF. The CDR3 coding sequence is TGTGCCAGCAGTGTTGATGCTGCTCAGCCCCAGCATTTT.

The J gene is TRBJ2-7, the V gene TRBV7-9; maybe TRBD2 (6 bases). Germline loops: CDR1 SEHNR, CDR2 FQNEAQ (reference sequence). The CDR3 runs to 15 residues. V shed 2 bases and J shed 6 bases, with 17 bases lying between them. The CDR3 sequence is CASSLTSGLQREQYF. CDR3 nucleotide sequence: TGTGCCAGCAGCTTAACTTCGGGACTCCAACGCGAGCAGTACTTC.

This chain uses TRBV7-9 with TRBJ1-5; D remains ambiguous. The V gene's germline CDR1 is SEHNR and CDR2 FQNEAQ (reference sequence). This CDR3 region has 14 residues. V dropped 5 bases and J dropped 3 bases, with 11 bases sitting between them. Written as DNA, the CDR3 is TGTGCCAGCAGCCCTGGAGGGCACAATCAGCCCCAGCATTTT. The encoded protein is CASSPGGHNQPQHF.

The chain employs TRBV27 and TRBJ2-7; 11 bases align to TRBD2. Germline-derived CDR1 and CDR2 are MNHEY and SMNVEV (reference sequence). J was trimmed by 3 bases and V by 0 bases; bases with no gene match: 10. The CDR3 consists of 18 residues. CDR3 residues: CASSLSVAGGPVRYEQYF. Written as DNA, the CDR3 is TGTGCCAGCAGTTTATCGGTAGCGGGGGGGCCGGTTCGCTACGAGCAGTACTTC.

J is TRBJ1-6 and V is TRBV7-3; no clear D gene. V lost 5 bases and J lost 9, with 20 bases in between. The V gene's germline CDR1 is SGHTA and CDR2 FQGTGA. This CDR3 is built from 16 residues. This CDR3 is CASSQTGPSGSSPLHF. CDR3 nucleotide sequence: TGTGCCAGCAGCCAGACGGGCCCCAGTGGGAGTTCACCCCTCCACTTT.

The gene calls are TRBV5-4 and TRBJ2-3, with 8 nucleotides matching TRBD2. The CDR3 has 14 residues. V lost 1 base to trimming and J lost 6 bases; unmatched junction nucleotides: 4. The germline CDR1 and CDR2 sequences are SGHNT and YYREEE (reference sequence). In DNA form, the CDR3 reads TGTGCCAGCAGCTTGTCGGGGGGGCCGGATACGCAGTATTTT. As protein: CASSLSGGPDTQYF.

V and J are TRBV4-2 and TRBJ1-6, with D possibly TRBD1 on 6 matching bases. Germline V gene sequence: CDR1 LGHNA, CDR2 YNFKEQ. V dropped 6 bases and J dropped 9 bases, with 15 bases sitting between them. CDR3 size: 14 residues. The chain's CDR3 is CASSPRDKGSPLHF. CDR3 coding DNA: TGTGCCAGCAGTCCCCGGGACAAAGGTTCACCCCTCCACTTT.

The rearrangement joins TRBV19 to TRBJ2-5; D remains unclear. This CDR3 region has 12 residues. From germline, CDR1 is LNHDA and CDR2 SQIVND (reference sequence). V was clipped by 8 bases and J by 5 bases, with 12 bases between them. The CDR3 sequence: CASVGLGETQYF. In DNA form, the CDR3 reads TGTGCCAGTGTTGGATTAGGGGAGACCCAGTACTTC.

This chain joins TRBV5-1 and TRBJ2-7; 8 bases align to TRBD1. CDR1 and CDR2 (germline): SGHRS, YFSETQ. V trimming: 2 bases; J trimming: 3 bases; junction bases outside the gene matches: 13. The CDR3 has 17 amino acids. The DNA of the CDR3 is TGCGCCAGCAGCTTCGGACAGGGTCGACAGGGCTTCTACGAGCAGTACTTC. It specifies CASSFGQGRQGFYEQYF.

This clone was counted between two and nine times. The chain couples TRBV5-1 to TRBJ2-7, with a possible D match to TRBD1 (5 bases). The CDR3 loop spans 14 amino acids. Between the trimmed V and J ends, which lost 4 bases and 0 bases, there was a span of 11 bases. Germline loops: CDR1 SGHRS, CDR2 YFSETQ. The CDR3 spells CASSNGQGSYEQYF. The CDR3 nucleotides are TGCGCCAGCAGCAATGGACAAGGCTCCTACGAGCAGTACTTC.

The gene calls are TRBV5-6 and TRBJ2-2, with D possibly being TRBD1 (6 bases). The CDR3 spans 16 residues. V dropped 0 bases and J dropped 4 bases, with 13 bases sitting between them. Looked up from germline, CDR1 is SGHDT and CDR2 is YYEEEE. The CDR3 bases are TGTGCCAGCAGCTTGGGGGACATTAGCCTCACCGGGGAGCTGTTTTTT. Its protein product is CASSLGDISLTGELFF.

The V gene is TRBV29-1, the J gene TRBJ2-7, with TRBD2 matching 7 bases. The CDR3 is 17 amino acids. J was trimmed by 7 bases and V by 4 bases; bases with no gene match: 22. Germline CDR1 SQVTM, CDR2 ANQGSEA. In DNA form, the CDR3 reads TGCAGCGTTGGTGCAGGGAAGGGGATGGGACTAAATGTGGAGCAGTACTTC. Residues: CSVGAGKGMGLNVEQYF.

The V gene is TRBV9, the J gene TRBJ2-3, with 9 bases identical to TRBD1. The CDR3 extends over 15 amino acids. V lost 4 bases, J lost 5 bases, and 8 bases stayed unmatched. CDR1 is SGDLS, CDR2 YYNGEE, per germline. The CDR3 loop is CASSLPGQGLDTQYF. Written as DNA, the CDR3 is TGTGCCAGCAGCCTCCCGGGACAGGGTTTAGATACGCAGTATTTT.

V is TRBV10-1 and J is TRBJ2-2; D unresolved. The CDR3 loop spans 12 amino acids. Germline V lookup: CDR1 WNHNN, CDR2 SYGVQD (reference sequence). The V and J ends lost 4 bases and 7 bases respectively, with 7 bases between them. The CDR3 bases are TGCGCCAGCAGTGGAGCAATCGGGGAGCTGTTTTTT. Protein: CASSGAIGELFF.

In its sample, this clone was seen once. V and J are TRBV7-9 and TRBJ2-3, with TRBD2 matching 13 bases. The CDR3 has 15 residues. From germline, CDR1 is SEHNR and CDR2 FQNEAQ (reference sequence). Trimming at V came to 3 bases and at J to 4 bases, leaving 1 base not matched to a gene. This CDR3 reads CASSFGLAGADTQYF. The DNA for the CDR3 is TGTGCCAGCAGCTTCGGACTAGCGGGGGCAGATACGCAGTATTTT.

The rearrangement links TRBV11-3 to TRBJ1-1; D is perhaps TRBD1 (6 bases). The CDR3 consists of 13 residues. Trimming took 5 bases from V and 12 from J, leaving 19 bases between them. Per germline, CDR1 SGHNT and CDR2 YENEEA. CDR3 sequence: CASSPSDGGGTFF. The CDR3, as DNA: TGTGCCAGCAGCCCGTCTGATGGGGGCGGGACTTTCTTT.

The genes are TRBV21-1 and TRBJ2-6. TRBV21-1 is a pseudogene segment. There are 18 residues in the CDR3. The CDR3, as DNA: TGTGCCAGCAGAAGCTGTTTGCTACAACAAAGTCGGGCCAACGTCCTGACTTTC. This gives the protein CASRSCLLQQSRANVLTF.

A word on this clone: Other DNA sequences in this specimen translate into the identical CDR3. The rearrangement uses TRBV6-6 and TRBJ2-7; maybe TRBD2 (5 bases). V was clipped by 6 bases and J by 1 base, with 13 bases between them. Per the germline V gene, CDR1 is MNHNY and CDR2 is SVGAGI (reference sequence). The CDR3 spans 14 residues. The CDR3 loop is CASSPDWKSYEQYF. The CDR3 DNA is TGTGCCAGCAGCCCGGACTGGAAATCCTACGAGCAGTACTTC.

Here the CDR3 DNA reads TGTGCCAGCAGCCTGACGACAGGGAATCTAGATGGCTACACCTTC. Amino acid sequence: CASSLTTGNLDGYTF. V gene TRBV5-4 combines with J gene TRBJ1-2; 7 bases match TRBD1. The trim removed 4 bases at V and 6 bases at J, leaving 12 bases unmatched. CDR3 length: 15 residues. Germline V CDR1 and CDR2: SGHNT, YYREEE (reference sequence). Using reference TRBV5-4 and TRBJ1-2 for the parts outside the CDR3, the full variable domain is ETGVTQSPTHLIKTRGQQVTLRCSSQSGHNTVSWYQQALGQGPQFIFQYYREEENGRGNFPPRFSGLQFPNYSSELNVNALELDDSALYLCASSLTTGNLDGYTFGSGTRLTVV.

J is TRBJ1-1 and V is TRBV4-1, with D tentatively TRBD1 (5 bases). V was shortened by 0 bases and J by 1 base, with 9 bases between the two germline ends. Germline V lookup: CDR1 MGHRA, CDR2 YSYEKL. CDR3 length: 15 amino acids. The CDR3 loop is CASSQDGHPNTEAFF. For the CDR3, the DNA is TGCGCCAGCAGCCAAGATGGACACCCGAACACTGAAGCTTTCTTT.